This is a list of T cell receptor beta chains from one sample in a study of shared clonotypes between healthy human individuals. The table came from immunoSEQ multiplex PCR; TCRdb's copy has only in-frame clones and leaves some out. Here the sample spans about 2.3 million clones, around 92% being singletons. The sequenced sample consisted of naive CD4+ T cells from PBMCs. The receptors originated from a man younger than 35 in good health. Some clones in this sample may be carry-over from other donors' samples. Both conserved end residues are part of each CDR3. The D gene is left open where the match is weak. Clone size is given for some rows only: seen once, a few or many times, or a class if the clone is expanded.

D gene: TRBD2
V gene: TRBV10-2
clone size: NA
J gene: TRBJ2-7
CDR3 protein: CASSSTTSGSAYEQYF
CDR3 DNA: TGCGCCAGCAGTTCTACGACTAGCGGATCGGCCTACGAGCAGTACTTC

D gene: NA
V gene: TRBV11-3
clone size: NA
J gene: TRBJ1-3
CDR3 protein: CASSLGSGNTIYF
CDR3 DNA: TGTGCCAGCAGCTTAGGCTCTGGAAACACCATATATTTT

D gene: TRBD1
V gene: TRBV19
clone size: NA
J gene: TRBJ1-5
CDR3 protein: CASSIGGQGAQPQHF
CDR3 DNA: TGTGCCAGTAGTATAGGTGGACAGGGGGCTCAGCCCCAGCATTTT

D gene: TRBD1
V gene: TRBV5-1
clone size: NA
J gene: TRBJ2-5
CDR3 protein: CASSWTGSGETQYF
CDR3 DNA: TGCGCCAGCAGCTGGACAGGGTCGGGAGAGACCCAGTACTTC

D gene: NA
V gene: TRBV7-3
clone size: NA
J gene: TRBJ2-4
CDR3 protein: CASSLIILASSAKNIQYF
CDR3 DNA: TGTGCCAGCAGCTTAATCATTCTAGCGTCAAGCGCCAAAAACATTCAGTACTTC

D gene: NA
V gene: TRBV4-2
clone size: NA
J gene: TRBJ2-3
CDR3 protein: CASSQERVGTDTQYF
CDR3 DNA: TGTGCCAGCAGCCAGGAGCGGGTTGGGACAGATACGCAGTATTTT

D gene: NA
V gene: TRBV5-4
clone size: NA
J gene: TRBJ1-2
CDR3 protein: CASSDGNYGYTF
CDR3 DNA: TGTGCCAGCAGCGACGGAAACTATGGCTACACCTTC

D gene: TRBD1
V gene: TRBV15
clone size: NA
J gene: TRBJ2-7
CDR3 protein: CATSRDLGTGGMSSYEQYF
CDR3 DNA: TGTGCCACCAGCAGAGATCTTGGGACAGGGGGCATGAGCTCCTACGAGCAGTACTTC

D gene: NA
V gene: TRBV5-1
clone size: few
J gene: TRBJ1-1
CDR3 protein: CASSLMGGGDTEAFF
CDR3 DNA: TGCGCCAGCAGCTTGATGGGAGGTGGAGACACTGAAGCTTTCTTT

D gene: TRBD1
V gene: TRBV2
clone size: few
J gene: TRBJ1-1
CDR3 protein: CASRVRGQDTEAFF
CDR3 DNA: TGTGCCAGCAGGGTCAGGGGGCAGGACACTGAAGCTTTCTTT

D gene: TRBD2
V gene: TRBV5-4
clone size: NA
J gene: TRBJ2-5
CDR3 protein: CASRPGLAGGPETQYF
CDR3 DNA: TGTGCCAGCAGGCCGGGACTAGCGGGAGGGCCGGAGACCCAGTACTTC

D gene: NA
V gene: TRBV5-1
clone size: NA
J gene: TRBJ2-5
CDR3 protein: CASSLGLQETQYF
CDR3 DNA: TGCGCCAGCAGCTTAGGCCTACAAGAGACCCAGTACTTC

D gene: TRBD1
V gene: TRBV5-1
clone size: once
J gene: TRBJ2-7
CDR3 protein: CASSEYQTGVDYEQYF
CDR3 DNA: TGCGCCAGCAGCGAATACCAGACAGGGGTGGACTACGAGCAGTACTTC